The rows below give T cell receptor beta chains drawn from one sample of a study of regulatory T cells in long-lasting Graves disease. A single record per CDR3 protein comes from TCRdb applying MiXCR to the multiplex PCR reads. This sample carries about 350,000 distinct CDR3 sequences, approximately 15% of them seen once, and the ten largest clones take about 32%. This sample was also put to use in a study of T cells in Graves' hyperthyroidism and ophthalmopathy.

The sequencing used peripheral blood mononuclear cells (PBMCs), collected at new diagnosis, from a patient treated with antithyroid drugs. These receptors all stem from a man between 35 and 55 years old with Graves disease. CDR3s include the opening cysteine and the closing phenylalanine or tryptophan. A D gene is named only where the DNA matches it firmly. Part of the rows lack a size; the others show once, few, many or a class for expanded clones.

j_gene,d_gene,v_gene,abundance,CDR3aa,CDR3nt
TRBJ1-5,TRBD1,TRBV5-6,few,CASSFRGYRGLFNQPQHF,TGTGCCAGCAGCTTCCGGGGATACAGGGGGCTCTTCAATCAGCCCCAGCATTTT
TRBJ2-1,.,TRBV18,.,CASSQFHNEQFF,TGTGCCAGCTCACAGTTCCACAATGAGCAGTTCTTC
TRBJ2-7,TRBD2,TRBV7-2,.,CASSLNGLAKNEQYF,TGTGCCAGCAGCCTTAACGGACTAGCGAAGAACGAGCAGTACTTC
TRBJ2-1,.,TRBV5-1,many,CASSLVPDRQNNEQFF,TGCGCCAGCAGCTTGGTGCCGGACAGACAAAATAATGAGCAGTTCTTC
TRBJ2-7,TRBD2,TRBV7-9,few,CASSLKAGVPYEQYF,TGTGCCAGCAGCTTAAAAGCGGGGGTGCCCTACGAGCAGTACTTC
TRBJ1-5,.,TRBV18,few,CASSPIRVGGQPQHF,TGTGCCAGCTCACCTATCAGGGTTGGAGGTCAGCCCCAGCATTTT
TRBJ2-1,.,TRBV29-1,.,CSAVRDGGANEQFF,TGCAGCGCTGTTAGGGACGGAGGGGCCAATGAGCAGTTCTTC
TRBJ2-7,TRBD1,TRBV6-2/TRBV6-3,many,CASSRGQEADEQYF,TGTGCCAGCAGTCGCGGACAGGAGGCGGACGAGCAGTACTTC
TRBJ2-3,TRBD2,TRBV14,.,CASSQEQLALRGRADTQYF,TGTGCCAGCAGCCAAGAACAACTAGCGCTTCGGGGGAGGGCAGATACGCAGTATTTT
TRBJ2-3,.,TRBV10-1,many,CASSEVGTEADTQYF,TGCGCCAGCAGTGAGGTGGGGACCGAGGCAGATACGCAGTATTTT
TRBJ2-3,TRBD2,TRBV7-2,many,CASSLSLSLTSGGATDTQYF,TGTGCCAGCAGCTTATCTCTTTCACTAACTAGCGGGGGGGCGACAGATACGCAGTATTTT
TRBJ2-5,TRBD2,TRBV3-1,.,CASSPLKSSGAQETQYF,TGTGCCAGCAGCCCCCTTAAATCTAGCGGGGCCCAAGAGACCCAGTACTTC
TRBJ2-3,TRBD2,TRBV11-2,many,CASSPIAGGTSDTQYF,TGTGCCAGCAGCCCTATAGCGGGGGGCACCTCAGATACGCAGTATTTT
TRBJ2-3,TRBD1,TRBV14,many,CASSRQGAADTQYF,TGTGCCAGCAGCCGACAGGGGGCCGCAGATACGCAGTATTTT
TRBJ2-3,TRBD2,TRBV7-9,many,CASSPRLTSGGFTDTQYF,TGTGCCAGCAGCCCTCGGCTGACTAGCGGGGGATTCACAGATACGCAGTATTTT
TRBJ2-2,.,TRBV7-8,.,CASRGFTGELFF,TGTGCCAGCAGGGGTTTCACCGGGGAGCTGTTTTTT
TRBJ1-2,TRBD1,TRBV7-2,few,CASSPTGPYGYTF,TGTGCCAGCAGCCCGACAGGGCCCTATGGCTACACCTTC
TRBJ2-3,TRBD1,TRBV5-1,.,CASSPSGTGATDTQYF,TGCGCCAGCAGCCCCTCCGGGACAGGAGCCACAGATACGCAGTATTTT
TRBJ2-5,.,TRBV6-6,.,CASSYSIRSWETQYF,TGTGCCAGCAGTTACTCGATTCGGTCGTGGGAGACCCAGTACTTC
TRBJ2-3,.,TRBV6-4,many,CASSDRFTDTQYF,TGTGCCAGCAGTGACAGGTTCACAGATACGCAGTATTTT
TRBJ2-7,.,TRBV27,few,CASHQHRAPYEQYF,TGTGCCAGCCACCAGCACAGGGCTCCCTACGAGCAGTACTTC
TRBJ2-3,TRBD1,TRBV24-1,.,CATSDFPLGQGTDTQYF,TGTGCCACCAGTGATTTTCCGCTGGGACAGGGTACAGATACGCAGTATTTT
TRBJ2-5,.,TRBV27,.,CASSLDPTPQETQYF,TGTGCCAGCAGTTTGGACCCGACACCTCAAGAGACCCAGTACTTC
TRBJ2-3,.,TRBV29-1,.,CSVAGEATDTQYF,TGCAGCGTTGCCGGGGAGGCTACAGATACGCAGTATTTT
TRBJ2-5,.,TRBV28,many,CASREGLRETQYF,TGTGCCAGCAGGGAAGGCTTGAGGGAGACCCAGTACTTC
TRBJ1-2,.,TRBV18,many,CASSPSRGYTF,TGTGCCAGCTCACCATCGAGGGGCTACACCTTC